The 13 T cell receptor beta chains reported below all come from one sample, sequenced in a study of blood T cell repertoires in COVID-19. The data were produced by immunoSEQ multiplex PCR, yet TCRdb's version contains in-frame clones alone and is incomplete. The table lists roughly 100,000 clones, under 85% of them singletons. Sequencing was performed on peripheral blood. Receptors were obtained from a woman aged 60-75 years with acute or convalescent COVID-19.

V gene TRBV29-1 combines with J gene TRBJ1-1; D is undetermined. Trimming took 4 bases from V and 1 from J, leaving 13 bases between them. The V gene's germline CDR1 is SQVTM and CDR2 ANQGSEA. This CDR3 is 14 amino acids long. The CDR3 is CSVAVTGSNTEAFF. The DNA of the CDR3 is TGCAGCGTTGCGGTTACGGGGTCGAACACTGAAGCTTTCTTT. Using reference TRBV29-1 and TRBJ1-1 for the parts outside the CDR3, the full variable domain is SAVISQKPSRDICQRGTSLTIQCQVDSQVTMMFWYRQQPGQSLTLIATANQGSEATYESGFVIDKFPISRPNLTFSTLTVSNMSPEDSSIYLCSVAVTGSNTEAFFGQGTRLTVV.

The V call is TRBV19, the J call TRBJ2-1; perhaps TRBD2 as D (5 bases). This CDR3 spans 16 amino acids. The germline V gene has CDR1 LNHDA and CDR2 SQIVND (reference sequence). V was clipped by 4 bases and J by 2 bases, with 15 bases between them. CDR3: CASSRLASNAYNEQFF. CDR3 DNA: TGTGCCAGTAGTAGGCTGGCTAGCAACGCCTACAATGAGCAGTTCTTC.

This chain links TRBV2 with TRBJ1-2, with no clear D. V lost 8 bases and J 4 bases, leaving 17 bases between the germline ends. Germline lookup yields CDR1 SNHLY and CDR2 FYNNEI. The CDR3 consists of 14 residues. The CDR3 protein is CASGGVRETYGYTF. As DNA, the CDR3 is TGTGCCAGCGGTGGGGTGAGGGAGACCTATGGCTACACCTTC.

CDR3 sequence (DNA): TGTGCCAGTAGTGTGAGCGGGAGAGGCACCGGGGAGCTGTTTTTT. Encoded protein: CASSVSGRGTGELFF. The chain uses TRBV19 and TRBJ2-2; TRBD2 matches at 8 bases. J gave up 4 bases and V 5 bases, and 6 bases lay outside the gene matches. This CDR3 is built from 15 residues. The germline V gene has CDR1 LNHDA and CDR2 SQIVND (reference sequence).

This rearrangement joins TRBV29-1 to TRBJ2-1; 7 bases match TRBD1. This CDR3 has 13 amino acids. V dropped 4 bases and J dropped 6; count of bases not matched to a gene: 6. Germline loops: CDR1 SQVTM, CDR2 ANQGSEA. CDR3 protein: CSVGARTGNEQFF. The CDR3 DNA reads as TGCAGCGTTGGAGCCAGGACAGGCAATGAGCAGTTCTTC.

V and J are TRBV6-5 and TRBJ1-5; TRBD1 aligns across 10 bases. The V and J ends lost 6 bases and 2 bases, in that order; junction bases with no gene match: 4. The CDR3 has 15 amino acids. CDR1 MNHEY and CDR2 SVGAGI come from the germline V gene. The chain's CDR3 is CASRLGTGGNQPQHF. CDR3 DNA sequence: TGTGCCAGCAGACTGGGGACAGGGGGCAATCAGCCCCAGCATTTT.

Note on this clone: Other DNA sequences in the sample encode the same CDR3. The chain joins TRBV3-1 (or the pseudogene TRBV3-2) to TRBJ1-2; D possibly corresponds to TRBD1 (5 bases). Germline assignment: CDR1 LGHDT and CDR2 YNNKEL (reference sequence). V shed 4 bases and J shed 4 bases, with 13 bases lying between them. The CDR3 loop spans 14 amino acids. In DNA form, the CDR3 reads TGTGCCAGCAGCCCCCCCGACAGCCTCTATGGCTACACCTTC. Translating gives CASSPPDSLYGYTF.

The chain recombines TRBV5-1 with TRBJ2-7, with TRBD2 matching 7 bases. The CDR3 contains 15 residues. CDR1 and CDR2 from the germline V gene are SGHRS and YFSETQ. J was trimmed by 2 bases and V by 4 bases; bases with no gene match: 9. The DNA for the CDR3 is TGCGCCAGCAGCGCCGCCGGGGGGTCGACCTACGAGCAGTACTTC. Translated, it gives CASSAAGGSTYEQYF.

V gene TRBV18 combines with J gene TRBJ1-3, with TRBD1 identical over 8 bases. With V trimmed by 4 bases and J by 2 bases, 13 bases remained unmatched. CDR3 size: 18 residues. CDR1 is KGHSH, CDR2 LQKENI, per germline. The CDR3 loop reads CASSRGTGLLATGNTIYF. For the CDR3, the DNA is TGTGCCAGCTCACGCGGGACAGGATTATTAGCAACTGGAAACACCATATATTTT. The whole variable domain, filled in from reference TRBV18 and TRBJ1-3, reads NAGVMQNPRHLVRRRGQEARLRCSPMKGHSHVYWYRQLPEEGLKFMVYLQKENIIDESGMPKERFSAEFPKEGPSILRIQQVVRGDSAAYFCASSRGTGLLATGNTIYFGEGSWLTVV.

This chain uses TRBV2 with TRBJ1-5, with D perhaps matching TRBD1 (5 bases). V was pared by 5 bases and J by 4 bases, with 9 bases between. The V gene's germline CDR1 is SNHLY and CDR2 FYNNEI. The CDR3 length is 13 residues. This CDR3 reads CASSWQGNQPQHF. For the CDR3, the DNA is TGTGCCAGCAGTTGGCAGGGAAATCAGCCCCAGCATTTT.

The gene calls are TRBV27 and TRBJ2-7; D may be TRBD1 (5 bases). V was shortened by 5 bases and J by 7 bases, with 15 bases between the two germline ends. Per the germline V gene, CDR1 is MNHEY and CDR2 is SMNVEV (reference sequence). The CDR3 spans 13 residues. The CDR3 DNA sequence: TGTGCCAGCAGTCCACAGGACGTTCTTGAGCAGTACTTC. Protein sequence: CASSPQDVLEQYF.

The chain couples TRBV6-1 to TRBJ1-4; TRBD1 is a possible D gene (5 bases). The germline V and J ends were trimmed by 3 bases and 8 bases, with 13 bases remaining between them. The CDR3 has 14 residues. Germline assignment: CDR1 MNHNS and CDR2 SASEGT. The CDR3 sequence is CASSDGGVGEKLFF. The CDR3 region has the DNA TGTGCCAGCAGTGACGGGGGAGTAGGGGAAAAACTGTTTTTT.

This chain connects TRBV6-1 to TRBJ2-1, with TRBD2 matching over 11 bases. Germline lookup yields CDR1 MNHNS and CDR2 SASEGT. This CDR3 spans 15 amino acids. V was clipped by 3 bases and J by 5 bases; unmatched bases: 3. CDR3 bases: TGTGCCAGCAGTGAGGGACTAGCGGAGAACAATGAGCAGTTCTTC. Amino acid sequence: CASSEGLAENNEQFF.